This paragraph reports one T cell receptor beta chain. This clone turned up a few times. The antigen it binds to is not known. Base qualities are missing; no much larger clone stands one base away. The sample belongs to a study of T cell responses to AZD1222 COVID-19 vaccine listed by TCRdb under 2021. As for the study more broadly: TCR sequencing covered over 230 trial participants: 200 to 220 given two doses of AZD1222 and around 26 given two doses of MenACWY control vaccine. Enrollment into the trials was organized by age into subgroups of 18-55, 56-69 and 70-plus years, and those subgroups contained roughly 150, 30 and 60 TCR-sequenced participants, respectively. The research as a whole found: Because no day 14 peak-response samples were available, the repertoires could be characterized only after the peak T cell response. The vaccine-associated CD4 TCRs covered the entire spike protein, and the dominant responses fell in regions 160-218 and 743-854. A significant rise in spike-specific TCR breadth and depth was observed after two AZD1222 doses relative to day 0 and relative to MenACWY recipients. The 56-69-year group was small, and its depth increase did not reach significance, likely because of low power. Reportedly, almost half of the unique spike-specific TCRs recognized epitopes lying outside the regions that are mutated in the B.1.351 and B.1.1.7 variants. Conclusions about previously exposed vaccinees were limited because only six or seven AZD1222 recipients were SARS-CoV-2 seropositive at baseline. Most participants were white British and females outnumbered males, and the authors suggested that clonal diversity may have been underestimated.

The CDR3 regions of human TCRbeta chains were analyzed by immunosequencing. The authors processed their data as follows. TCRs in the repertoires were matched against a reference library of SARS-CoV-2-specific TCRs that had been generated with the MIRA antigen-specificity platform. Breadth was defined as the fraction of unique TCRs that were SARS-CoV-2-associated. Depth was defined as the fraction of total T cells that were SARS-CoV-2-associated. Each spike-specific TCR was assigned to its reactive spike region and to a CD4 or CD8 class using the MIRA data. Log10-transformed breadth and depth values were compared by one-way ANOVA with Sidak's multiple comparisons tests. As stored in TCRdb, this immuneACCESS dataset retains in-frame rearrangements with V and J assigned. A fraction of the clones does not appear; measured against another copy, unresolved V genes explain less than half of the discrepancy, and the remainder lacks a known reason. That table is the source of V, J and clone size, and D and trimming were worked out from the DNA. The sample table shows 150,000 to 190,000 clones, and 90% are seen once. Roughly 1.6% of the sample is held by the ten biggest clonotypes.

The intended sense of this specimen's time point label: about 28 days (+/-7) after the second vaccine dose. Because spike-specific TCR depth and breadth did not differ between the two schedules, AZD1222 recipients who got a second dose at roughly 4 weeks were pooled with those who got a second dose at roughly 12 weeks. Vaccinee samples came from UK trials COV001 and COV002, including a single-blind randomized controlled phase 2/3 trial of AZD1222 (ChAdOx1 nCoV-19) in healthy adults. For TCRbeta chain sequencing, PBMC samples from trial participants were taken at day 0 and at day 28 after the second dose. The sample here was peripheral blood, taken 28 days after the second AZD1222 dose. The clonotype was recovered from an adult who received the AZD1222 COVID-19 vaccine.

The CDR3 protein sequence reads: CASSANRGASNQPQHF. The nucleotide sequence is TGTGCCAGCAGTGCGAACAGGGGGGCCAGCAATCAGCCCCAGCATTTT. The rearrangement combines TRBV2 with TRBJ1-5; 8 of the junction bases match TRBD1. Taken from the germline V gene, the CDR1 and CDR2 loops are SNHLY and FYNNEI. The CDR3 runs 16 residues from the cysteine to the phenylalanine. Only the CDR3 DNA is retained, 48 bases long and in frame from the first base. Clipping removes 4 bases from V and 1 base from J, with 6 as the unmatched junction base count.